In its sample, the clone carrying this T cell receptor (beta chain) is large. Its cognate antigen is unknown. Study outcomes and limitations: Tumor Treg TCRs overlapped most with tumor naive CD4+ cells. The TCR gene usage of tumor memory CD4+ T cells clustered together with blood and lymph node memory CD4+ cells and with lymph node naive CD4+ cells. Approximately 13% of tumor Treg sequences matched naive CD4+ cells.

Adaptor-ligated barcode primers were used to amplify TRBV12-4/TRBJ1-2 clonotypes. A single record per CDR3 protein comes from TCRdb applying MiXCR to the multiplex PCR reads. Here the sample spans 400 to 500 distinct CDR3 sequences, 7% to 9.5% being singletons. Naive CD4+ T cells were purified with Tregs depleted by CD25. The CDR3 runs 15 residues. V dropped 5 bases and J dropped 0; count of bases not matched to a gene: 4. Sequenced input: tumor-infiltrating naive CD4+ T cells sorted from the breast tumor. Subset denoted: naive CD4+ T cells, CD4+CD45RA+CD25-. This sequence was found in a female donor with breast cancer. The chain couples TRBV12-3 or TRBV12-4 to TRBJ1-2; 9 bases agree with TRBD1. The CDR3 here is CASSPGQGTNYGYTF. DNA for the CDR3: TGTGCCAGCAGTCCCGGACAGGGGACTAACTATGGCTACACCTTC.